Each of the 5 T cell receptor beta chains below was sequenced from the same sample in a study of blood T cell repertoires in COVID-19. The repertoire was sequenced with immunoSEQ multiplex PCR; TCRdb's copy has only in-frame clones and lacks some. The data contain approximately 190,000 clones, about 80% of them singletons. Sequenced sample: peripheral blood. Receptors originate from a man between 60 and 75 years old with acute or convalescent COVID-19.

Written as DNA, the CDR3 is TGTGCCAGCAGCCCGACGGGGTTCACTGAAGCTTTCTTT. It is translated as CASSPTGFTEAFF. This chain connects TRBV7-3 to TRBJ1-1; D not resolved. The ends were cut back, 5 bases at V and 4 bases at J, with 11 bases in the middle. The CDR3 consists of 13 residues. Germline values: CDR1 SGHTA, CDR2 FQGTGA.

The table lists this clone with a few counts. The chain links TRBV30 to TRBJ2-2, with 7 nucleotides matching TRBD1. The CDR3 covers 15 residues. V shed 4 bases and J 3 bases; nucleotides not matched to a gene: 8. Germline CDR1 is GTSNPN and CDR2 is SVGIG (reference sequence). The CDR3 protein is CAWKTGKVDTGELFF. The CDR3 DNA follows: TGTGCCTGGAAGACAGGGAAGGTCGACACCGGGGAGCTGTTTTTT.

The V and J genes are TRBV24-1 and TRBJ1-2; D might be TRBD1 (6 bases). Deletions cut 4 bases from V and 7 bases from J, with 12 bases between. This CDR3 has 13 amino acids. Germline lookup yields CDR1 KGHDR and CDR2 SFDVKD. CDR3 protein: CATSEAGDRGYTF. Here the CDR3 DNA reads TGTGCCACCAGTGAAGCAGGGGATCGTGGCTACACCTTC.

The rearrangement links TRBV9 to TRBJ2-1, with unresolved D. Between the trimmed V and J ends, which lost 4 bases and 6 bases, there was a span of 8 bases. This CDR3 has 12 amino acids. CDR1 is SGDLS, CDR2 YYNGEE, per germline. Here the CDR3 reads CASSPFGNEQFF. The CDR3 DNA is TGTGCCAGCAGCCCTTTCGGCAATGAGCAGTTCTTC. Drawing the rest from reference TRBV9 and TRBJ2-1, the complete variable domain is DSGVTQTPKHLITATGQRVTLRCSPRSGDLSVYWYQQSLDQGLQFLIQYYNGEERAKGNILERFSAQQFPDLHSELNLSSLELGDSALYFCASSPFGNEQFFGPGTRLTVL.

The chain joins TRBV4-2 to TRBJ2-6; 7 bases are a match to TRBD1. V dropped 3 bases and J dropped 2; count of bases not matched to a gene: 4. The V gene's germline CDR1 is LGHNA and CDR2 YNFKEQ. The CDR3 spans 16 residues. This chain's CDR3 is CASSQRDRAGANVLTF. In nucleotides, the CDR3 is TGTGCCAGCAGCCAGAGAGACAGGGCTGGGGCCAACGTCCTGACTTTC.